This TCR beta chain stems from a study of cytomegalovirus exposure and HLA in healthy donors. Study background: Caucasian-associated ancestry cluster membership applied to around 80% of a few hundred genotyped donors.

The CDR3 is 13 amino acids. Germline lookup yields CDR1 SNHLY and CDR2 FYNNEI. V dropped 10 bases and J dropped 1 base, with 13 bases sitting between them. Though nominally healthy at sampling, donors likely had unrecorded immune exposures. Primers: 60 Vbeta forward and 13 Jbeta reverse. Sequencing used immunoSEQ multiplex PCR; TCRdb keeps in-frame clones, though not all of them. Among 100,000 or so clones, about 78% were seen once, and the ten largest hold 1% to 1.5%. Concerning this clone itself: No antigen is known for it.

Study-level points and caveats: Analyses of presence/absence relied on an assumption of roughly uniform sequencing depth across donors. HLA-A and HLA-B allele assignments for most subjects were reportedly predicted accurately using TCR beta sequences.

This chain links TRBV2 with TRBJ1-2, with a possible D match to TRBD1 (6 bases). The sequencing input was PBMCs. The origin of this receptor is a man aged 25 to 40 in good health and CMV-seronegative. The CDR3 sequence is CATTRTVNYGYTF. CDR3 coding DNA: TGTGCCACCACCCGGACAGTTAACTATGGCTACACCTTC.